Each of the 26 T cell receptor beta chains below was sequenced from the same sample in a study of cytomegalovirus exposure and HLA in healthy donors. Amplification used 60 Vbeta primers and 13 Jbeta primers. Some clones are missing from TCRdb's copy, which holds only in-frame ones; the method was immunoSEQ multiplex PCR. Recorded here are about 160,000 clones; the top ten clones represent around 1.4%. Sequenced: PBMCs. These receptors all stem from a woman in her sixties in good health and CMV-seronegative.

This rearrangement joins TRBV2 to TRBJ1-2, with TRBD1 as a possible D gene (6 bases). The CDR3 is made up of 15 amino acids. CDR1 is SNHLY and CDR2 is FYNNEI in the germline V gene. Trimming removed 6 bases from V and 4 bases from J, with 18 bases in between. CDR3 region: CASSVNRDIGYGYTF. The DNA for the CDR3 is TGTGCCAGCAGCGTTAACCGGGACATCGGCTATGGCTACACCTTC.

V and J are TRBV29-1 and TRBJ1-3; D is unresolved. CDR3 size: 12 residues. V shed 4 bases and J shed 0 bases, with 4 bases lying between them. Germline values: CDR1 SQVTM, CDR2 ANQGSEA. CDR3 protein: CSVASSGNTIYF. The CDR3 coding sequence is TGCAGCGTTGCGAGCTCTGGAAACACCATATATTTT.

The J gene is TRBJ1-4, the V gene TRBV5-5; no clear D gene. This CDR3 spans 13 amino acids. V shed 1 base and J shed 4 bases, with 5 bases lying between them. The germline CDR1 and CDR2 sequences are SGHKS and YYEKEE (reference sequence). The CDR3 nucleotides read TGTGCCAGCAGCTTGTACGGTAATGAAAAACTGTTTTTT. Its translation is CASSLYGNEKLFF.

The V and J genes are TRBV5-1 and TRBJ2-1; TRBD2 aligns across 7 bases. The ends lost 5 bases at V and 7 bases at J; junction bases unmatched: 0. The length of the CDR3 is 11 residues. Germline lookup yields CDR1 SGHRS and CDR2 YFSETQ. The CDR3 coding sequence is TGCGCCAGCAGGGGGGGGAATGAGCAGTTCTTC. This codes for CASRGGNEQFF.

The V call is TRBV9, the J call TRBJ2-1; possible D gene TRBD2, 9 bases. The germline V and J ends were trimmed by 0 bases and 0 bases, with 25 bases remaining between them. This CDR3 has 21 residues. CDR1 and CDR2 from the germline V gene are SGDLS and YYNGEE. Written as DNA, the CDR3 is TGTGCCAGCAGCGTAGTGGTCAGGGGGCTGGCGGGAGGGTACTCCTACAATGAGCAGTTCTTC. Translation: CASSVVVRGLAGGYSYNEQFF.

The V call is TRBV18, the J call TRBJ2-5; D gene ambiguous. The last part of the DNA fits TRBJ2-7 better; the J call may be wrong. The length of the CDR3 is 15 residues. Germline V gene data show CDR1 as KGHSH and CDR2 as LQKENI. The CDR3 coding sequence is TGTGCCAGCTCACTTTCTGATCAACCGTACTACGAGCAGTACTTC. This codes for CASSLSDQPYYEQYF.

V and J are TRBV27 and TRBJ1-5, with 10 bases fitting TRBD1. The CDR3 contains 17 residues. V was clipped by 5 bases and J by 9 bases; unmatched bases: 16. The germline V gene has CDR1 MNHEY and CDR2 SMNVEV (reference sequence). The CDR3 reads CASSPGTGEAFRTPQHF. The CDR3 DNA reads TGTGCCAGCAGTCCGGGGACAGGGGAAGCCTTTAGGACGCCCCAGCATTTT.

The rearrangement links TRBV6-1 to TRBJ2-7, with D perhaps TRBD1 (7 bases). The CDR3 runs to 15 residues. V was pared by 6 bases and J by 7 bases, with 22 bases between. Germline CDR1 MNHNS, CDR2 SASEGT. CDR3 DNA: TGTGCCAGCAGGGGGGGTCGACAGGGTATGGGAGAGCAGTACTTC. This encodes CASRGGRQGMGEQYF.

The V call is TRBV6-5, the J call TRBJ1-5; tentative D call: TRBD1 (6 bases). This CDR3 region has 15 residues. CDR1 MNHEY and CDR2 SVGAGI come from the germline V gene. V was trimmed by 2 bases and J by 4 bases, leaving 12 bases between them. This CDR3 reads CASSYRQALNQPQHF. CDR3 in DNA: TGTGCCAGCAGTTACCGACAGGCCCTAAATCAGCCCCAGCATTTT.

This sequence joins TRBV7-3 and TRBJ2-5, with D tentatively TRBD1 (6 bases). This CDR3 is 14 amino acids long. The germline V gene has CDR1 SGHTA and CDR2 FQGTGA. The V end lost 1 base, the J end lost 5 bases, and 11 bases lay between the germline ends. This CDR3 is CASSLRAGEETQYF. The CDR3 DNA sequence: TGTGCCAGCAGCTTAAGGGCAGGGGAGGAGACCCAGTACTTC.

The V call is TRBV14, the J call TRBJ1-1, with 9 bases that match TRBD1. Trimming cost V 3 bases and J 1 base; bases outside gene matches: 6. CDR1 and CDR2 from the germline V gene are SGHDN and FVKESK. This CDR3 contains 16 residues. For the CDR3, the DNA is TGTGCCAGCAGCCACGCTGGGACAGGGTCGAACACTGAAGCTTTCTTT. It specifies CASSHAGTGSNTEAFF.

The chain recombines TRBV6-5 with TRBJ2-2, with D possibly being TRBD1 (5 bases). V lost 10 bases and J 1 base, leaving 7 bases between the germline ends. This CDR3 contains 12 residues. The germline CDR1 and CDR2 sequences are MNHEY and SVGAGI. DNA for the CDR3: TGTGCCACCCAGGGGAACACCGGGGAGCTGTTTTTT. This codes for CATQGNTGELFF.

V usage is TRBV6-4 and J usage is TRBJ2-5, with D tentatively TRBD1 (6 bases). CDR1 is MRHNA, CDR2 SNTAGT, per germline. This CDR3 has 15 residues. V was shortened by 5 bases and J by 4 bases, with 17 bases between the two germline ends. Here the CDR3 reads CASSQQGRDGETQYF. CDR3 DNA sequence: TGTGCCAGCAGTCAACAGGGTCGGGATGGAGAGACCCAGTACTTC.

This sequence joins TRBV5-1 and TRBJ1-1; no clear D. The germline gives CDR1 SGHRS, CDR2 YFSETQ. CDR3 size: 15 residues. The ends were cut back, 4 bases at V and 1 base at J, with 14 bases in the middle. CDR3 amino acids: CASSREGSPNTEAFF. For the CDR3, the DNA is TGCGCCAGCAGCCGAGAGGGAAGCCCGAACACTGAAGCTTTCTTT.

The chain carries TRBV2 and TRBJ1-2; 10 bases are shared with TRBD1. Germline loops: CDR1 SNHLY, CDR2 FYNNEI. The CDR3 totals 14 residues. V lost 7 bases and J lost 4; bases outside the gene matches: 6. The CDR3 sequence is CASNDRGQGYGYTF. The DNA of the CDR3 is TGTGCCAGCAACGACAGGGGGCAGGGCTATGGCTACACCTTC.

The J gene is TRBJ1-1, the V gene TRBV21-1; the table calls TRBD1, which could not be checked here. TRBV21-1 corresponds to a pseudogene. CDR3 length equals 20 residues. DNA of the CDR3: TGTGCCAGCAGCAAATTATGGGGGAATTGGGACAGGGGGCAGGGAACTGAAGCTTTCTTT. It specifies CASSKLWGNWDRGQGTEAFF.

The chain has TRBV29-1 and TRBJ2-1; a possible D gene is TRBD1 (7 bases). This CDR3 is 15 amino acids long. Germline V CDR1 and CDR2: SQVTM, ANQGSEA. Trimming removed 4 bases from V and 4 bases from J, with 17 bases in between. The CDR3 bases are TGCAGCGTTGGGAGGGGGCGAACAGGATACAATGAGCAGTTCTTC. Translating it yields CSVGRGRTGYNEQFF.

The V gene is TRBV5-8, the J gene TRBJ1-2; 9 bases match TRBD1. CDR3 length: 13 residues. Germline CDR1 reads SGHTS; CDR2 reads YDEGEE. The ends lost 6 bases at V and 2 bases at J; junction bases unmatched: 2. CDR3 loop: CASNRGPNYGYTF. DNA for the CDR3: TGTGCCAGCAACAGGGGGCCGAACTATGGCTACACCTTC.

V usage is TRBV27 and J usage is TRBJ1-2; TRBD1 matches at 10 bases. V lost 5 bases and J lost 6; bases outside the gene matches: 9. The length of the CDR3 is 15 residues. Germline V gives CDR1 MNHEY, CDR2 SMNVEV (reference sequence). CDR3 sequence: CASSPNPGTGDGYTF. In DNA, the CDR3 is TGTGCCAGCAGTCCCAACCCGGGGACAGGGGATGGCTACACCTTC.

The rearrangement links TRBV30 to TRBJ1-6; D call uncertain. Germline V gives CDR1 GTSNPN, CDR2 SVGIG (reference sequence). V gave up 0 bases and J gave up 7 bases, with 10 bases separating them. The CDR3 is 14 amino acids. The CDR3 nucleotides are TGTGCCTGGAGTGTGGGCACAGAGAATTCACCCCTCCACTTT. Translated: CAWSVGTENSPLHF.

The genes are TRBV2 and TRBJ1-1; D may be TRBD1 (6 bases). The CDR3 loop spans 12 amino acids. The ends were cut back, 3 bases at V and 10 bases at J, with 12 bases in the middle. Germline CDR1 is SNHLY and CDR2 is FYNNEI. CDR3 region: CASSDRGQTAFF. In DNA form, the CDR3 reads TGTGCCAGCAGTGACAGGGGCCAAACAGCTTTCTTT.

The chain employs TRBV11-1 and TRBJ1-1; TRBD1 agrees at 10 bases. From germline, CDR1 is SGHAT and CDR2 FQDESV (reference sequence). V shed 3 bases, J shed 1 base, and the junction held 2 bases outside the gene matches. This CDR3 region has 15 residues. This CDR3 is CASSLTGGRNTEAFF. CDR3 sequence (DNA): TGTGCCAGCAGCTTGACAGGGGGCAGGAACACTGAAGCTTTCTTT.

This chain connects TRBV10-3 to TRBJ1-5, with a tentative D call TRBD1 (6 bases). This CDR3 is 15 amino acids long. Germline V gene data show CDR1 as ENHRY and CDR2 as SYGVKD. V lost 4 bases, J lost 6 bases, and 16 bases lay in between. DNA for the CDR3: TGTGCCATCAGTGTGGCGGCTTCACAGGGTCAGCCCCAGCATTTT. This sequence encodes CAISVAASQGQPQHF.

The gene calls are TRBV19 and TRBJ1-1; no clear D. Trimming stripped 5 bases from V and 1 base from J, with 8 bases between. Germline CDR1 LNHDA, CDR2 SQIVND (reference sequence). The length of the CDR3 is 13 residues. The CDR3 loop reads CASSVPWNTEAFF. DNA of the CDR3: TGTGCCAGTAGTGTCCCCTGGAACACTGAAGCTTTCTTT.

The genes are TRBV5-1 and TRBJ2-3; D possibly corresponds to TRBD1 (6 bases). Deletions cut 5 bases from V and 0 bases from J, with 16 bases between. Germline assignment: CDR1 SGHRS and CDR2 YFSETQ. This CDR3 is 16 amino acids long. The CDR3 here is CASSPPRTASTDTQYF. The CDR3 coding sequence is TGCGCCAGCAGTCCCCCCAGGACAGCTAGCACAGATACGCAGTATTTT.

Written as DNA, the CDR3 is TGTGCCAGCAGCCGTACAGGGAACGGGCCCCAGCATTTT. This gives the protein CASSRTGNGPQHF. V and J are TRBV5-6 and TRBJ1-5; possibly TRBD1 for D (6 bases). Germline V gene sequence: CDR1 SGHDT, CDR2 YYEEEE. This CDR3 region has 13 residues. V was trimmed by 4 bases and J by 9 bases, leaving 14 bases between them. The whole variable domain, filled in from reference TRBV5-6 and TRBJ1-5, reads DAGVTQSPTHLIKTRGQQVTLRCSPKSGHDTVSWYQQALGQGPQFIFQYYEEEERQRGNFPDRFSGHQFPNYSSELNVNALLLGDSALYLCASSRTGNGPQHFGDGTRLSIL.